The clone carrying this T cell receptor beta chain has more than one count but fewer than ten. These data come from a study of blood T cell repertoires in COVID-19. As for the study in general: T cells, B-cell-depleted T cells, or PBMCs provided the cDNA or gDNA that served as material.

Cohorts were assigned according to the clinical history that participants reported. All exposed participants met a person with COVID-19 within 2 weeks before entering the study. From germline, CDR1 is SGHAT and CDR2 FQDESV (reference sequence). The CDR3 is 15 residues long. V was shortened by 3 bases and J by 1 base, with 13 bases between the two germline ends. Methods used by the authors: The assay estimated nucleated cells by amplifying reference gene primers. The table came from immunoSEQ multiplex PCR; TCRdb's copy has only in-frame clones and leaves some out. That table gives V, J and clone size, and the DNA gave D and trimming. Among 360,000 or so clones listed, 88% were seen once.

The source is a woman aged 25 to 39 who had been exposed to COVID-19. Sequences were obtained from PBMCs or T cells enriched from blood (not recorded which). The genes are TRBV11-1 and TRBJ2-7, with D tentatively TRBD1 (6 bases). Here the CDR3 DNA reads TGTGCCAGCAGCTTGCTTTTAACAGGGTCCTACGAGCAGTACTTC. Amino acid sequence: CASSLLLTGSYEQYF.